These T cell receptor beta chains were read from a single sample in a study of post-analysis software for immune sequencing data. Each CDR3 protein is one row after TCRdb ran MiXCR on the PCR reads. Of roughly 600,000 distinct CDR3 sequences in the sample, roughly two fifths were seen once. The specimen sequenced was blood. Every receptor here comes from a girl aged 10 to 17 with multiple sclerosis. CDR3s include the opening cysteine and the closing phenylalanine or tryptophan.

j_call cdr3_length v_call cdr3_aa
TRBJ2-3 14 TRBV12-3/TRBV12-4 CASSSYKGTDTQYF
TRBJ2-7 13 TRBV6-2/TRBV6-3 CAITDGSSYEQYF
TRBJ1-1 15 TRBV6-1 CASRARTALNTEAFF
TRBJ2-7 13 TRBV2 CASSGGASYEQYF
TRBJ1-5 15 TRBV4-1 CASSQPVEGNQPQHF
TRBJ2-6 15 TRBV11-2 CASRPAESGANVLTF
TRBJ2-3 20 TRBV7-2 CASSWTDASGGLRGTDTQYF
TRBJ2-7 16 TRBV5-6 CASSLLWDRSSYEQYF
TRBJ2-7 14 TRBV12-3/TRBV12-4 CASRIAGGGYEQYF
TRBJ2-3 15 TRBV4-2 CASSQDDRPTDTQYF
TRBJ2-3 13 TRBV20-1 CSARDFHTDTQYF
TRBJ2-5 17 TRBV4-1 CASSHGYGGRAQETQYF
TRBJ1-2 15 TRBV15 CATSKEGQPFYGYTF
TRBJ2-1 14 TRBV7-7 CASSSGPSGNEQFF
TRBJ2-3 14 TRBV7-9 CASGAERSTDTQYF
NA 13 TRBV29-1 CSGETGSSDEQYF
TRBJ2-4 14 TRBV10-3 CAINPSGRAGEQYF
TRBJ2-1 14 TRBV9 CASSRDRGIDEQFF
TRBJ1-6 14 TRBV5-1 CASSVDVGNSPLHF
TRBJ2-1 13 TRBV5-6 CASTIGSYNEQFF
TRBJ1-5 17 TRBV10-3 CAISDGRLTVGNQPQHF
NA 15 TRBV21-1 CASSKWRDRGYEQYF
TRBJ2-5 12 TRBV20-1 CGATGDPGEQYF
TRBJ2-7 13 TRBV6-6 CASSYAWNYEQYF